This T cell receptor beta chain came from a study of cytomegalovirus exposure and HLA in healthy donors. Study details: One earlier analysis, a look at approximately 190 million T cells, found about 100 million unique TCR beta sequences.

This CDR3 has 15 amino acids. CDR1 is SGHRS and CDR2 is YFSETQ in the germline V gene. The ends lost 2 bases at V and 7 bases at J; junction bases unmatched: 9. This clone occurred a few times. Its cognate antigen is unknown. It was with 60 Vbeta and 13 Jbeta primers that the PCR ran. Assay: immunoSEQ multiplex PCR; the TCRdb copy retains only in-frame clones and omits some. The top ten hold approximately 2.5% of the sample, which has under 300,000 clones, roughly 70% seen once. Study-level points and caveats: Some V segments, including TRBV6-2 and TRBV6-3, were excluded as indistinguishable. Evidence from a later analysis indicated that most CMV-associated TCR beta chains looked HLA-restricted. It was assumed in the presence/absence analyses that sequencing depth was roughly uniform across donors.

V and J are TRBV5-1 and TRBJ2-1; 7 bases agree with TRBD2. The specimen sequenced was PBMCs. The TCR comes from a female donor in good health and CMV-seronegative. Written as DNA, the CDR3 is TGCGCCAGCAGCTTAAGCGGGACCGGCACGAATGAGCAGTTCTTC. It specifies CASSLSGTGTNEQFF.